The rows below give T cell receptor beta chains drawn from one sample of a study of radiotherapy plus CTLA-4 blockade in lung cancer. Assay: immunoSEQ multiplex PCR; the TCRdb copy retains only in-frame clones and omits some. The sample holds about 78,000 clones, approximately 86% seen once. Here the sequenced sample was peripheral blood, taken from a patient treated with radiotherapy plus ipilimumab. Receptors were obtained from a human donor with non-small cell lung cancer who had stable disease on radiotherapy plus ipilimumab. CDR3s include the opening cysteine and the closing phenylalanine or tryptophan. A D gene is named only where the DNA matches it firmly. A row's size may be missing; if present it is once, few, many or a size class.

V: TRBV4-2; D: NA; size: NA; J: TRBJ1-1; CDR3: CASSQGQDSLNTEAFF; DNA: TGTGCCAGCAGCCAAGGGCAGGACAGCTTGAACACTGAAGCTTTCTTT
V: TRBV25-1; D: NA; size: NA; J: TRBJ2-2; CDR3: CASRSEPVGIGELFF; DNA: TGTGCCAGCAGGTCCGAACCGGTTGGGATCGGGGAGCTGTTTTTT
V: TRBV5-4; D: NA; size: NA; J: TRBJ1-1; CDR3: CASSRRGVNTEAFF; DNA: TGTGCCAGCAGCCGGCGTGGAGTGAACACTGAAGCTTTCTTT
V: TRBV10-2; D: TRBD2; size: once; J: TRBJ2-1; CDR3: CATYGTSGSSYNEQFF; DNA: TGCGCCACTTATGGGACTAGCGGGAGCTCCTACAATGAGCAGTTCTTC
V: TRBV15; D: NA; size: NA; J: TRBJ2-1; CDR3: CATSREPAWGEQFF; DNA: TGTGCCACCAGCAGGGAACCGGCATGGGGTGAGCAGTTCTTC
V: TRBV19; D: NA; size: few; J: TRBJ1-6; CDR3: CASSMGRNSPLHF; DNA: TGTGCCAGTAGTATGGGCAGGAATTCACCCCTCCACTTT
V: TRBV4-1; D: NA; size: NA; J: TRBJ1-3; CDR3: CASSQALTAGNTIYF; DNA: TGCGCCAGCAGCCAAGCTCTGACAGCTGGAAACACCATATATTTT
V: TRBV30; D: NA; size: NA; J: TRBJ1-2; CDR3: CAWSPSAGGYTF; DNA: TGTGCCTGGAGTCCTTCAGCGGGAGGCTACACCTTC
V: TRBV28; D: TRBD1; size: few; J: TRBJ1-2; CDR3: CASSANRDRGGYGYTF; DNA: TGTGCCAGCAGTGCCAACCGGGACAGGGGAGGCTATGGCTACACCTTC
V: TRBV6-6; D: TRBD2; size: NA; J: TRBJ2-1; CDR3: CASSRSGNDNEQFF; DNA: TGTGCCAGCAGTCGCAGCGGGAATGACAATGAGCAGTTCTTC
V: TRBV28; D: NA; size: NA; J: TRBJ1-2; CDR3: CASSIALTGYTF; DNA: TGTGCCAGCAGTATCGCCCTTACAGGCTACACCTTC
V: TRBV25-1; D: TRBD1; size: NA; J: TRBJ1-6; CDR3: CASSDSIGGTGGSPLHF; DNA: TGTGCCAGCAGTGATTCGATTGGCGGGACAGGGGGTTCACCCCTCCACTTT
V: TRBV6-6; D: NA; size: NA; J: TRBJ1-6; CDR3: CASHGGDSPLHF; DNA: TGTGCCAGCCATGGGGGGGATTCACCCCTCCACTTT
V: TRBV13; D: TRBD1; size: NA; J: TRBJ2-1; CDR3: CASSPPDRGSNEQFF; DNA: TGTGCCAGCAGCCCTCCGGACAGGGGGTCGAATGAGCAGTTCTTC
V: TRBV2; D: TRBD2; size: NA; J: TRBJ2-1; CDR3: CASSEWTSHNEQFF; DNA: TGTGCCAGCAGTGAATGGACTAGCCACAATGAGCAGTTCTTC
V: TRBV5-5; D: NA; size: NA; J: TRBJ2-7; CDR3: CASDWLHEQYF; DNA: TGTGCCAGTGACTGGCTCCACGAGCAGTACTTC
V: TRBV5-4; D: NA; size: NA; J: TRBJ2-2; CDR3: CASSSEGRTGELFF; DNA: TGTGCCAGCAGCTCCGAGGGGCGGACCGGGGAGCTGTTTTTT
V: TRBV18; D: NA; size: once; J: TRBJ2-2; CDR3: CASSPRRRDKNTGELFF; DNA: TGTGCCAGCTCACCGCGCCGCCGGGACAAGAACACCGGGGAGCTGTTTTTT
V: TRBV28; D: TRBD1; size: once; J: TRBJ2-7; CDR3: CASSLASDRDYEQYF; DNA: TGTGCCAGCAGTTTAGCCTCGGACAGGGACTACGAGCAGTACTTC
V: TRBV7-6; D: NA; size: NA; J: TRBJ1-6; CDR3: CASSPSSYNSPLHF; DNA: TGTGCCAGCAGCCCGAGCTCCTATAATTCACCCCTCCACTTT
V: TRBV6-1; D: NA; size: NA; J: TRBJ1-1; CDR3: CASHITGNTEAFF; DNA: TGTGCCAGCCATATCACAGGGAACACTGAAGCTTTCTTT
V: TRBV9; D: TRBD1; size: NA; J: TRBJ1-1; CDR3: CASSPGQVNTEAFF; DNA: TGTGCCAGCAGCCCGGGACAGGTGAACACTGAAGCTTTCTTT
V: TRBV2; D: NA; size: NA; J: TRBJ1-1; CDR3: CASVTVEAFF; DNA: TGTGCCAGCGTTACGGTTGAAGCTTTCTTT
V: TRBV18; D: NA; size: NA; J: TRBJ1-1; CDR3: CASSPGTGTEAFF; DNA: TGTGCCAGCTCACCAGGTACTGGGACTGAAGCTTTCTTT
V: TRBV30; D: NA; size: NA; J: TRBJ1-1; CDR3: CAWGTFVGTEAFF; DNA: TGTGCCTGGGGAACATTCGTGGGCACTGAAGCTTTCTTT
V: TRBV6-6; D: NA; size: medium-sized; J: TRBJ1-3; CDR3: CASSYEGVSGNTIYF; DNA: TGTGCCAGCAGTTACGAGGGGGTCTCTGGAAACACCATATATTTT
V: TRBV18; D: NA; size: NA; J: TRBJ2-3; CDR3: CASSPRGLDTQYF; DNA: TGTGCCAGCTCACCCCGAGGGTTAGATACGCAGTATTTT
V: TRBV5-1; D: NA; size: NA; J: TRBJ1-1; CDR3: CASSYGQNTEAFF; DNA: TGCGCCAGCAGCTATGGACAGAACACTGAAGCTTTCTTT
V: TRBV2; D: TRBD2; size: NA; J: TRBJ2-3; CDR3: CASSERLAGDTAQYF; DNA: TGTGCCAGCAGTGAAAGGCTAGCGGGAGATACGGCGCAGTATTTT
V: TRBV5-6; D: NA; size: NA; J: TRBJ2-1; CDR3: CASSLTRQQFF; DNA: TGTGCCAGCAGCTTGACTAGGCAGCAGTTCTTC
V: TRBV2; D: TRBD2; size: NA; J: TRBJ2-5; CDR3: CASSWTSGTQETQYF; DNA: TGTGCCAGCAGTTGGACTAGCGGGACCCAAGAGACCCAGTACTTC
V: TRBV7-2; D: NA; size: NA; J: TRBJ1-3; CDR3: CASSPRTARSGNTIYF; DNA: TGTGCCAGCAGCCCGCGGACAGCCCGCTCTGGAAACACCATATATTTT
V: TRBV6-6; D: NA; size: NA; J: TRBJ2-3; CDR3: CASTATPPDTQYF; DNA: TGTGCCAGCACCGCAACCCCCCCCGATACGCAGTATTTT
V: TRBV7-3; D: NA; size: once; J: TRBJ2-3; CDR3: CASSPGASIRLTDTQYF; DNA: TGTGCCAGCAGCCCCGGGGCTTCCATTAGGTTAACAGATACGCAGTATTTT
V: TRBV6-1; D: NA; size: NA; J: TRBJ2-3; CDR3: CASSSQGVDTQYF; DNA: TGTGCCAGCAGCTCACAGGGCGTAGATACGCAGTATTTT
V: TRBV10-2; D: NA; size: NA; J: TRBJ2-7; CDR3: CASSGMSYEQYF; DNA: TGCGCCAGCAGTGGCATGTCCTACGAGCAGTACTTC
V: TRBV2; D: TRBD1; size: NA; J: TRBJ1-5; CDR3: CASSELGGGQPQHF; DNA: TGTGCCAGCAGTGAATTAGGGGGCGGGCAGCCCCAGCATTTT
V: TRBV7-2; D: TRBD1; size: NA; J: TRBJ1-1; CDR3: CASSLDQGAGTEAFF; DNA: TGTGCCAGCAGCTTAGATCAGGGGGCCGGCACTGAAGCTTTCTTT
V: TRBV5-1; D: TRBD2; size: NA; J: TRBJ2-3; CDR3: CASSLAGTSTPDTQYF; DNA: TGCGCCAGCAGCTTGGCCGGGACTAGCACCCCAGATACGCAGTATTTT